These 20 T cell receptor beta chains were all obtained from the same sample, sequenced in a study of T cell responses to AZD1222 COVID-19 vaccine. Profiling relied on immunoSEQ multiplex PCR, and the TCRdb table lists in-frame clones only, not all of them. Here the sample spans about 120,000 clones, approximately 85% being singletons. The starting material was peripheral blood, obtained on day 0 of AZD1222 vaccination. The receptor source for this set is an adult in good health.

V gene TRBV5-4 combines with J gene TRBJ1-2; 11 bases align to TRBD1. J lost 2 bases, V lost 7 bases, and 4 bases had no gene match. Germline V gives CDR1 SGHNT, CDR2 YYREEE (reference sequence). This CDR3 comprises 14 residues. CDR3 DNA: TGTGCCAGCTATCGGACAGGGGGCAACTATGGCTACACCTTC. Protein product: CASYRTGGNYGYTF.

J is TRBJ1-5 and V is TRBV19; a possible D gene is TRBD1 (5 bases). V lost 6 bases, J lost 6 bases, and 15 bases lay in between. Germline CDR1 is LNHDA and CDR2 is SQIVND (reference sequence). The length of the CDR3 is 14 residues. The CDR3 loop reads CASSIGARGQPQHF. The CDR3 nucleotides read TGTGCCAGTAGCATCGGCGCGAGGGGTCAGCCCCAGCATTTT. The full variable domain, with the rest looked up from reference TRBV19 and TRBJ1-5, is DGGITQSPKYLFRKEGQNVTLSCEQNLNHDAMYWYRQDPGQGLRLIYYSQIVNDFQKGDIAEGYSVSREKKESFPLTVTSAQKNPTAFYLCASSIGARGQPQHFGDGTRLSIL.

This CDR3 reads CATSDFGRGRPETQYF. CDR3 DNA: TGTGCCACCAGTGATTTTGGCAGGGGGAGACCGGAGACCCAGTACTTC. V is TRBV24-1 and J is TRBJ2-5; 7 positions match TRBD1. The V and J ends lost 1 base and 5 bases, in that order; junction bases with no gene match: 9. Per germline, CDR1 KGHDR and CDR2 SFDVKD. The CDR3 is 16 residues long.

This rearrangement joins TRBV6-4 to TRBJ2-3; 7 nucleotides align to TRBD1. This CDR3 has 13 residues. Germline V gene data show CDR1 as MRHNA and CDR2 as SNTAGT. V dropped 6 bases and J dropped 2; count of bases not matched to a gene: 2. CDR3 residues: CASSDRVTDTQYF. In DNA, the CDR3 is TGTGCCAGCAGCGACAGGGTCACAGATACGCAGTATTTT.

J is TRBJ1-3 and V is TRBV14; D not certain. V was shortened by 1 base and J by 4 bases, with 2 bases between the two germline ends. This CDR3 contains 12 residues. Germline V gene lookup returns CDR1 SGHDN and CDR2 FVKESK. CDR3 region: CASSQGGNTIYF. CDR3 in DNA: TGTGCCAGCAGCCAAGGAGGAAACACCATATATTTT.

DNA for the CDR3: TGTGCCAGCAGGCGTACAGTAGCTACCGGGGAGCTGTTTTTT. The encoded protein is CASRRTVATGELFF. The gene calls are TRBV7-3 and TRBJ2-2; D gene uncertain. The V end lost 6 bases, the J end lost 5 bases, and 13 bases lay between the germline ends. The CDR3 runs 14 residues. Germline V CDR1 and CDR2: SGHTA, FQGTGA.

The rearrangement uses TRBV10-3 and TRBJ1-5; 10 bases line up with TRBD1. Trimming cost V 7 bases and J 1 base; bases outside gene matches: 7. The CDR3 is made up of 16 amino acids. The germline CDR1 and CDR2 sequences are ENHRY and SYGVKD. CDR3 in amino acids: CAITRQGAMSNQPQHF. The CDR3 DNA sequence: TGTGCCATCACTCGACAGGGGGCGATGAGCAATCAGCCCCAGCATTTT.

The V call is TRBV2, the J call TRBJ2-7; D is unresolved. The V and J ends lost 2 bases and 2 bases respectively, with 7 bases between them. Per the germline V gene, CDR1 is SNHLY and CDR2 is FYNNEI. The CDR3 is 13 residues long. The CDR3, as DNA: TGTGCCAGCAGTGAATTGGTGGCCTACGAGCAGTACTTC. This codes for CASSELVAYEQYF.

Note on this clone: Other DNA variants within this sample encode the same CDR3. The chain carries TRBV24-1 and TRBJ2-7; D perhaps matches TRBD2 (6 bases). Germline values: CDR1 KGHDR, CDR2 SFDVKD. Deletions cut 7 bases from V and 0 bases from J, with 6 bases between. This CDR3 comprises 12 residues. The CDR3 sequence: CATSGGSYEQYF. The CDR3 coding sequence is TGTGCCACCAGCGGGGGCTCCTACGAGCAGTACTTC.

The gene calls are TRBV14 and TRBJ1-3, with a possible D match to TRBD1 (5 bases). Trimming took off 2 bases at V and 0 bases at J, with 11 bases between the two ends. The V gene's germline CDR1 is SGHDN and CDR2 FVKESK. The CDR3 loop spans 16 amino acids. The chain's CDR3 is CASSQLGAFSGNTIYF. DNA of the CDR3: TGTGCCAGCAGCCAACTCGGGGCCTTCTCTGGAAACACCATATATTTT.

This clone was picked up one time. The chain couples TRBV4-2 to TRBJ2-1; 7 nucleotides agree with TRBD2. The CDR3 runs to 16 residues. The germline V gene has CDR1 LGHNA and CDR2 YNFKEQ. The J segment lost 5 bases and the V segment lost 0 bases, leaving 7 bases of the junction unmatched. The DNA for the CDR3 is TGTGCCAGCAGCCAAGAGCCTAGCGGCAGAGACAATGAGCAGTTCTTC. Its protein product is CASSQEPSGRDNEQFF.

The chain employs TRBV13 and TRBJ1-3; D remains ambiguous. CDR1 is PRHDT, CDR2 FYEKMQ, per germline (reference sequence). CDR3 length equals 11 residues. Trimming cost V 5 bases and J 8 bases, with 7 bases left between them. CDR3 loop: CASSHSDTIYF. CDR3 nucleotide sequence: TGTGCCAGCAGCCACAGTGACACCATATATTTT.

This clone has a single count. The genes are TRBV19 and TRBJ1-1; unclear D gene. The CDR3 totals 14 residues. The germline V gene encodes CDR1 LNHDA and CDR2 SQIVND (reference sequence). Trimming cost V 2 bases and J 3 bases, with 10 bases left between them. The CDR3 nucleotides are TGTGCCAGTAGTATAATACATCGGGACACTGAAGCTTTCTTT. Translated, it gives CASSIIHRDTEAFF.

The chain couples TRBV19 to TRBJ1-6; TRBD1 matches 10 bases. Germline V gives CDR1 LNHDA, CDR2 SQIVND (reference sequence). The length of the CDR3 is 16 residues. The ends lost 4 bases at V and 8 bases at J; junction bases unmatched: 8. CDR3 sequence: CASSTGQGVKYSPLHF. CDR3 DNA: TGTGCCAGTAGTACCGGACAGGGGGTGAAGTATTCACCCCTCCACTTT.

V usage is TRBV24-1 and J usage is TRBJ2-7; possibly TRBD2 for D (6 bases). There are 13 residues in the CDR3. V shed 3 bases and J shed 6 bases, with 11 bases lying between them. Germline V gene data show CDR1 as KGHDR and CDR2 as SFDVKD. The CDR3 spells CATSDGLRREQYF. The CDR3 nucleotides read TGTGCCACCAGTGATGGACTACGTCGCGAGCAGTACTTC.

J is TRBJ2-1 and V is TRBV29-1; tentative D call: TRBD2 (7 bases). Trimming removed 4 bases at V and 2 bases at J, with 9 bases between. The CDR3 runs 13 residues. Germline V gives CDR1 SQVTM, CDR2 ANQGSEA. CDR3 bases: TGCAGCGTTGCCGGGGGGCCCTACAATGAGCAGTTCTTC. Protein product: CSVAGGPYNEQFF.

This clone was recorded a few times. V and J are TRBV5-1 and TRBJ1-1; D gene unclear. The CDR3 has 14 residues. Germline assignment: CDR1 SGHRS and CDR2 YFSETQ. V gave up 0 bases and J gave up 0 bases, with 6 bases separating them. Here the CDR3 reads CASSLDGMNTEAFF. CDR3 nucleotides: TGCGCCAGCAGCTTGGATGGCATGAACACTGAAGCTTTCTTT.

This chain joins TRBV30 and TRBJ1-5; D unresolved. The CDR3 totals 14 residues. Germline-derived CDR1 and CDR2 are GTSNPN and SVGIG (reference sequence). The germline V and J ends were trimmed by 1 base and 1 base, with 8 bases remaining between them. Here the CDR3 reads CAWSGLDSNQPQHF. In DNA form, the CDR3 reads TGTGCCTGGAGTGGGTTGGACAGCAATCAGCCCCAGCATTTT. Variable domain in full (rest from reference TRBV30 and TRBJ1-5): SQTIHQWPATLVQPVGSPLSLECTVEGTSNPNLYWYRQAAGRGLQLLFYSVGIGQISSEVPQNLSASRPQDRQFILSSKKLLLSDSGFYLCAWSGLDSNQPQHFGDGTRLSIL.

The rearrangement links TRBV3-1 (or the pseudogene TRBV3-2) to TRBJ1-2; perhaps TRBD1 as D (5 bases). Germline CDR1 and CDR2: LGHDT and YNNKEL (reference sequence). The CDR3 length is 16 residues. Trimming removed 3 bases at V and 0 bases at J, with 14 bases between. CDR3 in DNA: TGTGCCAGCAGCCACCGGGACCGATATTCTAACTATGGCTACACCTTC. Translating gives CASSHRDRYSNYGYTF.

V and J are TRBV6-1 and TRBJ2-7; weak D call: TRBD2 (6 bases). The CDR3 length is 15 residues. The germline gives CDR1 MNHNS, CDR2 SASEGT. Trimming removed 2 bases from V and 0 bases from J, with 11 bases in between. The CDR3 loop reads CASSETGESSYEQYF. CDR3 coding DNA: TGTGCCAGCAGTGAAACGGGGGAGTCCTCCTACGAGCAGTACTTC.